This T cell receptor beta chain was retrieved from a study of cytomegalovirus exposure and HLA in healthy donors. The PCR made use of 60 Vbeta and 13 Jbeta primers. Some clones are missing from TCRdb's copy, which holds only in-frame ones; the method was immunoSEQ multiplex PCR. The table records 50,000 or so clones, around 80% of them present only once. The CDR3 extends over 11 amino acids. The germline gives CDR1 SEHNR, CDR2 FQNEAQ (reference sequence). V lost 4 bases and J lost 6, with 4 bases in between. The source is a boy aged 5-17 years in good health and CMV-seropositive. The sequenced sample was PBMCs. The chain recombines TRBV7-9 with TRBJ1-3; D remains unclear. CDR3 coding DNA: TGTGCCAGCAGCTGGCCAAACACCATATATTTT. Residues: CASSWPNTIYF.